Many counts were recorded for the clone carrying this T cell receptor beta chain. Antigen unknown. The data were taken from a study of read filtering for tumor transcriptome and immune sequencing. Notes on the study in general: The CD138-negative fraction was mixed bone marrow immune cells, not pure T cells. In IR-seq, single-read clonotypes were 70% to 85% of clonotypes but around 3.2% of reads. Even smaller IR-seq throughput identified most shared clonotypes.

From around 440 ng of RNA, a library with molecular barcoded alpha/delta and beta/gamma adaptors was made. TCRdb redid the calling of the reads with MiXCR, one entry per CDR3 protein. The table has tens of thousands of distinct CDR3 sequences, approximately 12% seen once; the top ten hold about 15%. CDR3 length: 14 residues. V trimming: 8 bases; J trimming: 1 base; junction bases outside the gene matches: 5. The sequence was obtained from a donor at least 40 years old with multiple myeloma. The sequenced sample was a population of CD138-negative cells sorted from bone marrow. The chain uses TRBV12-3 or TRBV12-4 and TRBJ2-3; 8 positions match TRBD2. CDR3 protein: CASSGGTGTDTQYF. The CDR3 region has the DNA TGTGCCAGCTCGGGAGGGACCGGCACAGATACGCAGTATTTT.